The T cell receptor (beta chain) under discussion was sequenced for a study of blood T cell repertoires in COVID-19 (dated by TCRdb to 2019 to 2021). Notes on the research overall: The collaborator samples originated in the United States, Italy and Spain and spanned the acute and convalescent phases of COVID-19. The prospective study material was composed of cDNA or gDNA derived from T cells, B-cell-depleted T cells, or PBMCs. Deeply sampled blood TCRbeta repertoires from subjects exposed to, actively infected with, or recovered from COVID-19 were included in the dataset. The repertoires were released in a freely available public database meant as a resource for research on the immune response to SARS-CoV-2. Samples came from the ongoing ImmuneRACE study (first 160 participants) plus 1,254 subjects from 6 global collaborators. The sample metadata nearly always contained a de-identified subject ID, COVID-19 status, age in years and sex. HLA class I and class II types, where available, came from metadata supplied by the sample provider rather than from assay-based typing.

Each collaborating institution followed its own protocols to collect whole blood in K2EDTA tubes. For TCRbeta analysis, collaborator samples were shipped as frozen whole blood, as isolated PBMCs, or as DNA extracted from either sample type. The junction shows trimming of 10 bases on V and 5 bases on J, and the gene matches do not reach 6 bases of it. CDR1 and CDR2 are read off the germline V gene as MNHEY and SVGAGI. Including cysteine and phenylalanine, the CDR3 has 12 amino acids. The entry retains the CDR3 DNA only, 36 bases that are in frame from base 1. The paper as a whole reports these results and caveats: The amount of clinical and demographic metadata varied by source and participant and was provided uncurated.

On this clone itself: It lacks a known antigen. No base-level quality is on record; no much larger clone is a single base apart.

The immunoSEQ Assay, a bias-controlled multiplex PCR, was used to amplify TCRbeta CDR3 regions from genomic DNA. The authors' analysis ran thus. The number of nucleated cells in each sample was estimated by amplification of reference gene primers within the assay. To quantify the absolute abundance of each unique TCRbeta CDR3 rearrangement, sequence reads were collapsed and filtered. For each sample, productive Simpson clonality was calculated as the square root of Simpson's diversity index across productive rearrangements. The table was pulled from immuneACCESS by TCRdb, which kept in-frame rearrangements only. Such tables lose some clones; where checked, under half of the loss comes from unresolved V genes, and the rest has no known cause. V and J calls plus clone size are reproduced from that table; the DNA served to infer D and trimming. Across this sample there are hundreds of thousands of clones, with 85% to 90% seen only once. The top ten clonotypes cover roughly 0.25% of the sample.

Specimen: peripheral blood. The V and J genes are TRBV6-5 and TRBJ1-1; 8 central bases correspond to TRBD1. This TCR came from a woman younger than 35 with acute or convalescent COVID-19. The CDR3 protein is CATWTGRTEAFF. The DNA is TGTGCCACCTGGACAGGGAGGACTGAAGCTTTCTTT.